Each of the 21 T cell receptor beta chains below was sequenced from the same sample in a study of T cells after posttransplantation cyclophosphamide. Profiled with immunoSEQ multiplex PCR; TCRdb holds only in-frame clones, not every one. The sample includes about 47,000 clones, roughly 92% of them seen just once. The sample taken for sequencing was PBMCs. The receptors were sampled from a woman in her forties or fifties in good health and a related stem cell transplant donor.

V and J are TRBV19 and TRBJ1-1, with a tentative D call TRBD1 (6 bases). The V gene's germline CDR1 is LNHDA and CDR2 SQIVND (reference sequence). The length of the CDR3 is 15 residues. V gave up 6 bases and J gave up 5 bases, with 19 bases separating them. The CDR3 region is CASSIPPGRGTEAFF. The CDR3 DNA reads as TGTGCCAGTAGCATCCCCCCGGGCAGGGGAACTGAAGCTTTCTTT.

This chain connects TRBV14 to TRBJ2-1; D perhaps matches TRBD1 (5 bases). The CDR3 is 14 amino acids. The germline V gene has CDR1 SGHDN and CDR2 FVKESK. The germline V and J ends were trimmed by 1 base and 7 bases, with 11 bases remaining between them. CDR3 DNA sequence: TGTGCCAGCAGCCAAGTTAGGGGTAGAAATGAGCAGTTCTTC. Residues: CASSQVRGRNEQFF.

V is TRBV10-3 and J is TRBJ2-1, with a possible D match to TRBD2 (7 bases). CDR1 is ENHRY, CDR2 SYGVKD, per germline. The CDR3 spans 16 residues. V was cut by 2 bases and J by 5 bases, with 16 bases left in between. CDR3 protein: CAISEVVAGANNEQFF. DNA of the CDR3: TGTGCCATCAGTGAGGTAGTGGCGGGGGCTAACAATGAGCAGTTCTTC.

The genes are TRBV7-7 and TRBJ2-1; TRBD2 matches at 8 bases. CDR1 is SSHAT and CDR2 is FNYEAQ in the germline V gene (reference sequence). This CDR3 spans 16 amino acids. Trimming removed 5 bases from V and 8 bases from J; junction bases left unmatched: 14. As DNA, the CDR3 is TGTGCCAGCAGCCCTCCTCCCCCGGGGGGGCCCCATGAGCAGTTCTTC. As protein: CASSPPPPGGPHEQFF.

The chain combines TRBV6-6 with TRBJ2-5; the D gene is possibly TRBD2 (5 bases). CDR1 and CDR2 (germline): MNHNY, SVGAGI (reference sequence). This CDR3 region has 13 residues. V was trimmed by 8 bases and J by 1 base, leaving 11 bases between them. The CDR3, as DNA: TGTGCCAGCCTAGAGAGGGCCCAAGAGACCCAGTACTTC. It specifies CASLERAQETQYF.

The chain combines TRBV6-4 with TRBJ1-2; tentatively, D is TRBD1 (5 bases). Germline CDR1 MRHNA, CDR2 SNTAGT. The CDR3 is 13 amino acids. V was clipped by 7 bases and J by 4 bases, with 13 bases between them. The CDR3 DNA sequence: TGTGCCAGCACCGACGGGGGTGGCTATGGCTACACCTTC. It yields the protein CASTDGGGYGYTF.

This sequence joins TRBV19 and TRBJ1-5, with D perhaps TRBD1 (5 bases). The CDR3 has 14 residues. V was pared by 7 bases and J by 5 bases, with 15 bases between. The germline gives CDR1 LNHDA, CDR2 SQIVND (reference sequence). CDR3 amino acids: CASTQGDRDQPQHF. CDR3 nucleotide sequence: TGTGCCAGTACTCAGGGTGATCGAGATCAGCCCCAGCATTTT.

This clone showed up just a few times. This CDR3 reads CAISESRLAGGLNDNEQFF. The CDR3 DNA reads as TGTGCCATCAGTGAGTCGAGACTAGCGGGAGGCCTAAACGACAATGAGCAGTTCTTC. The chain uses TRBV10-3 and TRBJ2-1; 13 nucleotides agree with TRBD2. With V trimmed by 0 bases and J by 5 bases, 10 bases remained unmatched. Germline lookup yields CDR1 ENHRY and CDR2 SYGVKD. CDR3 length equals 19 residues.

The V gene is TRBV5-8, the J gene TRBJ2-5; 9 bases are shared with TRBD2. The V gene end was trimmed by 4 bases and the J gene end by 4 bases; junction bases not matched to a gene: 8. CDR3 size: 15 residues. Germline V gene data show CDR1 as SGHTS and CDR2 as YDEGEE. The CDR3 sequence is CASSRLAGGRETQYF. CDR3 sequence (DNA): TGTGCCAGCAGCAGACTGGCGGGGGGGAGAGAGACCCAGTACTTC.

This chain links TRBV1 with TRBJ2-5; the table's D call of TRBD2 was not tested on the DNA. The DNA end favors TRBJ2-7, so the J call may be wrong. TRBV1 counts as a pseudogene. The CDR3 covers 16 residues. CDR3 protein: CTSSQEGLADSYEQYF. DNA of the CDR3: TGCACCAGCAGCCAAGAGGGACTAGCCGACTCCTACGAGCAGTACTTC.

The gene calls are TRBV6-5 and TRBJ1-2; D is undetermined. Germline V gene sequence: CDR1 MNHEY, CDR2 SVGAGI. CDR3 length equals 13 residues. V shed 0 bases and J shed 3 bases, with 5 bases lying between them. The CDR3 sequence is CASSYSAHYGYTF. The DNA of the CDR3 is TGTGCCAGCAGTTACTCGGCACACTATGGCTACACCTTC.

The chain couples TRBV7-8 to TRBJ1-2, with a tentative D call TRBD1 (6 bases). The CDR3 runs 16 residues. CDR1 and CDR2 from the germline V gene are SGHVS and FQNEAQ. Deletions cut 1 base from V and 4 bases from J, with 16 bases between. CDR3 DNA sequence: TGTGCCAGCAGCTTAGGGGGGGGACACCTCGGCTATGGCTACACCTTC. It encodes CASSLGGGHLGYGYTF. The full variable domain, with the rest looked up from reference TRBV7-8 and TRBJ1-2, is GAGVSQSPRYKVAKRGQDVALRCDPISGHVSLFWYQQALGQGPEFLTYFQNEAQLDKSGLPSDRFFAERPEGSVSTLKIQRTQQEDSAVYLCASSLGGGHLGYGYTFGSGTRLTVV.

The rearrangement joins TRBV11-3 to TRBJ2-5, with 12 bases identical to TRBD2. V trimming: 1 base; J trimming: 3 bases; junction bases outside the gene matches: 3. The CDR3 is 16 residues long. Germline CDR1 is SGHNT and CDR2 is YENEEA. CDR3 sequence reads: CASSLALAGGKETQYF. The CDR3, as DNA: TGTGCCAGCAGCTTAGCCCTAGCGGGGGGGAAAGAGACCCAGTACTTC.

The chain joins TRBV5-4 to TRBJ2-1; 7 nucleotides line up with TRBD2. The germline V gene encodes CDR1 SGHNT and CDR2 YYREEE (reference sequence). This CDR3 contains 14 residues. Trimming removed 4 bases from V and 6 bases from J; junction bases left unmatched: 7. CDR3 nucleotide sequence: TGTGCCAGCAGCCCCACTAGCGCCGCCAATGAGCAGTTCTTC. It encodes CASSPTSAANEQFF.

The CDR3 reads CASSSQSRDEQYF. DNA for the CDR3: TGTGCCAGCAGCTCCCAAAGCAGGGATGAGCAGTACTTC. The chain combines TRBV5-4 with TRBJ2-7; D possibly corresponds to TRBD1 (5 bases). There are 13 residues in the CDR3. The V gene's germline CDR1 is SGHNT and CDR2 YYREEE (reference sequence). Between the trimmed V and J ends, which lost 3 bases and 7 bases, there was a span of 14 bases.

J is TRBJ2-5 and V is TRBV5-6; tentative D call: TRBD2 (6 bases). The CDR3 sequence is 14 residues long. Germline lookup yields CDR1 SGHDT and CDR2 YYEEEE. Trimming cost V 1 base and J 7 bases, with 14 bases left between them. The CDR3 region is CASSLTLARLTQYF. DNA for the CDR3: TGTGCCAGCAGCTTGACGCTAGCGAGATTGACCCAGTACTTC.

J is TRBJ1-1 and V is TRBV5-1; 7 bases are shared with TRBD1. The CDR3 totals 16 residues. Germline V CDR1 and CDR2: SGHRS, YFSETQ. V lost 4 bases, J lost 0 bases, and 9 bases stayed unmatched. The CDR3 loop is CASSPLTGFMNTEAFF. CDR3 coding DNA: TGCGCCAGCAGCCCGTTGACAGGGTTCATGAACACTGAAGCTTTCTTT.

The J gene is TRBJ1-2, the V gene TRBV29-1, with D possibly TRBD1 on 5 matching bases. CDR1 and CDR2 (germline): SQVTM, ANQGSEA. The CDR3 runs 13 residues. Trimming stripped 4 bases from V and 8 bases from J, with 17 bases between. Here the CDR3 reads CSVATLGGGGYTF. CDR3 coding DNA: TGCAGCGTTGCGACGTTGGGGGGAGGGGGCTACACCTTC.

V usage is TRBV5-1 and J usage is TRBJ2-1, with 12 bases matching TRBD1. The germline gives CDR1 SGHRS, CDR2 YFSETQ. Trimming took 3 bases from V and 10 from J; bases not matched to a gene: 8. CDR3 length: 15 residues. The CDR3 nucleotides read TGCGCCAGCAGCTCTACCGGGACAGGGGGCCTAGAGCAGTTCTTC. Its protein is CASSSTGTGGLEQFF.

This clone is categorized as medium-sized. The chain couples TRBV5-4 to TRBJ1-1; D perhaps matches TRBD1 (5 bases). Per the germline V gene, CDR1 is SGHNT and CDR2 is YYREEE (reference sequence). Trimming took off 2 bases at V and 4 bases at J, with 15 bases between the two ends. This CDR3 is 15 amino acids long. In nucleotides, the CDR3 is TGTGCCAGCAGCTTCTTTTGGGGGGAGAGCACTGAAGCTTTCTTT. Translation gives CASSFFWGESTEAFF.

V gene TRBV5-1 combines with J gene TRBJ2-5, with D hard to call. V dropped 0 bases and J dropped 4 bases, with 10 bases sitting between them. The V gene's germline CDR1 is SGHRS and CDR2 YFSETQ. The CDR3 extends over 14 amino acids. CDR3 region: CASSLASSLETQYF. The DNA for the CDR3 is TGCGCCAGCAGCTTGGCTTCCTCTCTAGAGACCCAGTACTTC.